This T cell receptor (beta chain) was obtained from a study of blood T cell repertoires in COVID-19. Overall study context: COVID-19 samples, acute and convalescent, were from the United States, Italy and Spain.

Germline CDR1 MNHEY, CDR2 SVGAGI. The CDR3 covers 14 residues. Germline trimming cut 11 bases from V and 3 bases from J; bases unmatched to any gene: 4. Original methodology: From reference gene primer amplification, estimates of nucleated cell counts were derived. The table came from immunoSEQ multiplex PCR; TCRdb's copy has only in-frame clones and leaves some out. The D gene and trimming were derived from the DNA, and the V and J assignments and clone size from that table. Of 200,000 or so clones detected, around 86% appear once; the ten largest clones hold roughly 7.2%. Those enrolled, adults aged roughly 18 to 100 years, came from about 24 US areas. Researchers sorted participants into cohorts using their self-reported clinical history.

The sequenced sample consisted of PBMCs or T cells enriched from blood (not recorded which). V and J are TRBV6-5 and TRBJ2-2; 12 nucleotides align to TRBD2. This TCR was sampled from a man younger than 40 in a cohort exposed to, infected with or recovered from COVID-19 (not recorded which). CDR3 amino acids: CAGRLAGDTGELFF. CDR3 in DNA: TGTGCCGGCCGACTAGCGGGAGACACCGGGGAGCTGTTTTTT.